One sample yielded the 8 T cell receptor beta chains listed below, sequenced in a study of cytomegalovirus exposure and HLA in healthy donors. The PCR used 60 Vbeta and 13 Jbeta primers. Method: immunoSEQ multiplex PCR; TCRdb's copy keeps in-frame clones and lacks some. The table has over 200,000 clones, 75% to 90% seen once; the top ten hold roughly 1%. Sequencing used PBMCs. These receptors originate from a woman between 18 and 29 years old in good health and CMV-seronegative.

The V and J genes are TRBV11-3 and TRBJ1-2, with D perhaps matching TRBD1 (6 bases). Germline lookup yields CDR1 SGHNT and CDR2 YENEEA. V lost 5 bases to trimming and J lost 2 bases, with 9 bases between them. The CDR3 spans 13 residues. The CDR3, as DNA: TGTGCCAGCAGCCGCACAGGGAACTATGGCTACACCTTC. This encodes CASSRTGNYGYTF.

The rearrangement links TRBV11-3 to TRBJ1-1; D is uncertain. Germline CDR1 is SGHNT and CDR2 is YENEEA. Trimming cost V 1 base and J 4 bases, with 16 bases left between them. This CDR3 region has 16 residues. The CDR3: CASSLGQSRSGTEAFF. Written as DNA, the CDR3 is TGTGCCAGCAGCTTAGGGCAATCAAGATCGGGCACTGAAGCTTTCTTT.

The chain links TRBV18 to TRBJ2-7; D is possibly TRBD2 (5 bases). The germline gives CDR1 KGHSH, CDR2 LQKENI. The CDR3 is 13 amino acids. The V and J ends lost 6 bases and 0 bases respectively, with 9 bases between them. The CDR3 sequence: CASSAGYSYEQYF. The CDR3 coding sequence is TGTGCCAGCTCGGCGGGTTACTCCTACGAGCAGTACTTC.

The V gene is TRBV6-5, the J gene TRBJ1-6; a weak D match, TRBD1 (5 bases). The CDR3 loop spans 15 amino acids. Trimming removed 6 bases at V and 3 bases at J, with 12 bases between. CDR1 MNHEY and CDR2 SVGAGI come from the germline V gene. As DNA, the CDR3 is TGTGCCAGCAGCCCACGGGGGAACTATAATTCACCCCTCCACTTT. It is translated as CASSPRGNYNSPLHF.

The rearrangement links TRBV11-2 to TRBJ2-1; 8 bases fit TRBD2. Per germline, CDR1 SGHAT and CDR2 FQNNGV. Losses at the gene ends were 4 bases for V and 1 base for J; bases not matched to a gene: 6. The CDR3 loop spans 16 amino acids. CDR3: CASSSLRGRSYNEQFF. The CDR3 bases are TGTGCCAGCAGCTCCCTTCGCGGGAGGTCCTACAATGAGCAGTTCTTC.

The rearrangement links TRBV4-2 to TRBJ2-5; D is uncertain. This CDR3 region has 14 residues. V shed 1 base and J shed 5 bases, with 11 bases lying between them. Germline assignment: CDR1 LGHNA and CDR2 YNFKEQ. The CDR3 loop is CASSQVPFEETQYF. The CDR3 bases are TGTGCCAGCAGCCAAGTACCCTTCGAGGAGACCCAGTACTTC.

V usage is TRBV7-9 and J usage is TRBJ1-1; TRBD1 matches 11 bases. The ends lost 5 bases at V and 4 bases at J; junction bases unmatched: 6. Germline assignment: CDR1 SEHNR and CDR2 FQNEAQ (reference sequence). The CDR3 runs 15 residues. CDR3 in DNA: TGTGCCAGCAGCGGGGACAGGGGGTTCGGCACTGAAGCTTTCTTT. As protein: CASSGDRGFGTEAFF.

The genes are TRBV30 and TRBJ1-1, with D possibly TRBD1 on 5 matching bases. Germline CDR1 GTSNPN, CDR2 SVGIG (reference sequence). V shed 4 bases and J shed 1 base, with 10 bases lying between them. This CDR3 comprises 13 residues. CDR3 nucleotides: TGTGCCTGGAAGGGGCTATCGAACACTGAAGCTTTCTTT. As protein: CAWKGLSNTEAFF.